One and the same sample provided the 14 T cell receptor beta chains below, sequenced in a study of T cells in localized non-small cell lung cancer. The method was immunoSEQ multiplex PCR; TCRdb's version includes in-frame clones alone and lacks a portion of them. The data contain about 390 clones, approximately 30% of them singletons. This sample comprised lung tumor tissue, obtained before any cancer treatment. The receptors were gathered from a man aged 40-75 years with stage III squamous cell lung carcinoma.

By share of the sample, this clone is large (0.1 to 1%). CDR3 nucleotides: TGTGCCAGCAGCCCGGGACAGGGGGCCGATGGCTACACCTTC. Protein product: CASSPGQGADGYTF. The chain employs TRBV11-3 and TRBJ1-2; 12 nucleotides align to TRBD1. After removal of 5 bases from V and 6 bases from J, the junction contained 4 bases not matched to a gene. In germline, CDR1 is SGHNT, CDR2 YENEEA. This CDR3 comprises 14 residues.

This chain uses TRBV15 with TRBJ1-6; 7 bases match TRBD1. Germline V gene lookup returns CDR1 LNHNV and CDR2 YYDKDF (reference sequence). The CDR3 length is 15 residues. The junction had 3 bases not matched to a gene; V was cut back by 0 bases and J by 7 bases. The CDR3 protein is CATSRDKGGNSPLHF. In DNA form, the CDR3 reads TGTGCCACCAGCAGAGATAAAGGGGGCAATTCACCCCTCCACTTT.

This clone was counted only a few times. V gene TRBV11-3 combines with J gene TRBJ1-1, with D possibly being TRBD1 (6 bases). Trimming left V 1 base short and J 1 base short, with 19 bases between. Germline V lookup: CDR1 SGHNT, CDR2 YENEEA. This CDR3 contains 18 residues. This CDR3 reads CASSLGGWGAEKNTEAFF. The CDR3 DNA sequence: TGTGCCAGCAGCTTAGGGGGATGGGGGGCCGAAAAGAACACTGAAGCTTTCTTT. Drawing the rest from reference TRBV11-3 and TRBJ1-1, the complete variable domain is EAGVVQSPRYKIIEKKQPVAFWCNPISGHNTLYWYLQNLGQGPELLIRYENEEAVDDSQLPKDRFSAERLKGVDSTLKIQPAELGDSAVYLCASSLGGWGAEKNTEAFFGQGTRLTVV.

This clone qualifies as hyperexpanded. The chain is built from TRBV4-1 and TRBJ2-7; D is perhaps TRBD1 or TRBD2 (5 bases each). From germline, CDR1 is MGHRA and CDR2 YSYEKL. Trimming removed 2 bases at V and 6 bases at J, with 11 bases between. The CDR3 has 13 amino acids. The CDR3 DNA reads TGCGCCAGCAGCCAATCGGGGCAGGCCGAGCAGTACTTC. It translates to CASSQSGQAEQYF.

V and J are TRBV19 and TRBJ2-1; D is possibly TRBD2 (5 bases). CDR1 LNHDA and CDR2 SQIVND come from the germline V gene (reference sequence). The CDR3 is 13 amino acids. The V and J ends lost 11 bases and 7 bases respectively, with 18 bases between them. The CDR3, as DNA: TGTGCCTCCCGGGGATTCGTGGTAAATGAGCAGTTCTTC. It translates to CASRGFVVNEQFF.

The genes are TRBV6-8 and TRBJ2-2; possibly TRBD1 or TRBD2 for D (5 bases each). Germline V CDR1 and CDR2: MNHGY, SAAAGT. The CDR3 sequence is 14 residues long. Trimming took 6 bases from V and 0 from J, leaving 8 bases between them. CDR3 coding DNA: TGTGCCAGCAGGAGGGGCGCGAACACCGGGGAGCTGTTTTTT. Its protein product is CASRRGANTGELFF.

The J gene is TRBJ2-1, the V gene TRBV9; no reliable D call. The length of the CDR3 is 13 residues. Looked up from germline, CDR1 is SGDLS and CDR2 is YYNGEE. Trimming removed 0 bases from V and 2 bases from J, with 3 bases in between. CDR3 residues: CASSVATYNEQFF. In DNA, the CDR3 is TGTGCCAGCAGCGTAGCAACCTACAATGAGCAGTTCTTC.

This clone rates as medium-sized. The chain uses TRBV11-3 and TRBJ1-1; no clear D. CDR3 length equals 14 residues. Trimming stripped 0 bases from V and 4 bases from J, with 9 bases between. In germline, CDR1 is SGHNT, CDR2 YENEEA. The CDR3 region is CASSLDNRGTEAFF. The CDR3 region has the DNA TGTGCCAGCAGCTTAGATAACCGGGGCACTGAAGCTTTCTTT.

This chain uses TRBV11-3 with TRBJ2-1; D call uncertain. The CDR3 runs to 14 residues. The V and J ends lost 5 bases and 3 bases respectively, with 11 bases between them. Germline CDR1 and CDR2: SGHNT and YENEEA. The CDR3: CASSRLDVYNEQFF. In nucleotides, the CDR3 is TGTGCCAGCAGCCGCCTAGACGTCTACAATGAGCAGTTCTTC.

V and J are TRBV6-8 and TRBJ1-6; perhaps TRBD1 as D (5 bases). The CDR3 spans 14 residues. V was shortened by 4 bases and J by 7 bases, with 11 bases between the two germline ends. Germline V gene data show CDR1 as MNHGY and CDR2 as SAAAGT. The CDR3 nucleotides are TGTGCCAGCAGTTCCCGGGGCTCAAATTCACCCCTCCACTTT. Amino acid sequence: CASSSRGSNSPLHF.

This clone was observed a handful of times. The V gene is TRBV28, the J gene TRBJ2-1; the match to TRBD1 covers 10 bases. After removal of 5 bases from V and 4 bases from J, the junction contained 14 bases not matched to a gene. The CDR3 covers 18 residues. The germline V gene has CDR1 MDHEN and CDR2 SYDVKM. CDR3 nucleotides: TGTGCCAGCAGTACCCTGGAAACGACAGGGGGCAGGTACAATGAGCAGTTCTTC. It specifies CASSTLETTGGRYNEQFF.

Only a few counts were recorded for this clone. This chain uses TRBV28 with TRBJ2-1, with 7 nucleotides matching TRBD2. Germline V gene lookup returns CDR1 MDHEN and CDR2 SYDVKM. Unmatched junction bases numbered 8, after V lost 6 bases and J lost 6 bases. The length of the CDR3 is 14 residues. The CDR3: CASRGGGAGNEQFF. The CDR3 DNA reads as TGTGCCAGCAGGGGCGGGGGTGCCGGCAATGAGCAGTTCTTC.

By sample fraction, this clone is large (0.1 to 1%). The V and J genes are TRBV11-3 and TRBJ2-2; TRBD2 matches 10 bases. Trimming at V came to 5 bases and at J to 2 bases, leaving 14 bases not matched to a gene. CDR1 is SGHNT, CDR2 YENEEA, per germline. This CDR3 comprises 19 residues. Here the CDR3 DNA reads TGTGCCAGCAGCCAAGGGTCTGCTAGCGGGGGCCTAAACACCGGGGAGCTGTTTTTT. Protein: CASSQGSASGGLNTGELFF.

The chain combines TRBV19 with TRBJ1-6, with D possibly matching TRBD1 (5 bases). The germline gives CDR1 LNHDA, CDR2 SQIVND (reference sequence). V was cut by 6 bases and J by 6 bases, with 15 bases left in between. The CDR3 contains 15 residues. The CDR3 bases are TGTGCCAGTAGGGGAAGTGGGACCTTTAATTCACCCCTCCACTTT. This sequence encodes CASRGSGTFNSPLHF.